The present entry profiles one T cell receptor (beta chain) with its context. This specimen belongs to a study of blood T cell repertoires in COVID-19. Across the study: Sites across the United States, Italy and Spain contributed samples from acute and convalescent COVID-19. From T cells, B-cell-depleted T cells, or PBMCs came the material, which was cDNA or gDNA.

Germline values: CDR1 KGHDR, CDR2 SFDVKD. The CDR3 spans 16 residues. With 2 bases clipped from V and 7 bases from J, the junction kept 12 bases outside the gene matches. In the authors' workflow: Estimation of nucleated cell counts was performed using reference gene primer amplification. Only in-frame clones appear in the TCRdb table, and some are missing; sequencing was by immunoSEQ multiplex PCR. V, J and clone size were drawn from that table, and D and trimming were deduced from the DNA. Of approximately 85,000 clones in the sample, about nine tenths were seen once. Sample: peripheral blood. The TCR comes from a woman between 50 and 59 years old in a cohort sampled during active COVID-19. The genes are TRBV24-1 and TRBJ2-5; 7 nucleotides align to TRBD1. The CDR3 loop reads CATSDSTGSGRVTQYF. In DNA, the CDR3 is TGTGCCACCAGTGATTCGACAGGGTCCGGGCGGGTGACCCAGTACTTC.